This entry features one TCR beta chain sequence. In this sample, this clonotype turned up many times. Its specific antigen is unknown. No base qualities exist here, and no much larger clone lies one base off it. Receptor libraries were prepared by 5' RACE. The reads were generated on a NextSeq 500. Unique molecular identifiers were attached to individual cDNA molecules in the TCR library protocol so that sequencing error and PCR bias could be corrected. TCR alpha and beta chains were both sequenced, and the abundances of alpha and beta sequences in each sample were closely correlated with each other. In the source study's methods: V gene, J gene and CDR3 annotation of TCR sequences was performed with Decombinator V4. TCRs were defined as expanded if a significant change between any two time points was detected under a Poisson model with p below 0.0001. TCR abundances were normalised to the total number of TCRs sequenced per sample and were expressed as counts per million. MAIT TCRs were defined by TRAV1-2 paired with TRAJ12, TRAJ20 or TRAJ33, and iNKT TCRs by TRAV10 paired with TRAJ18. VDJdb, accessed on 1 November 2021, was searched for TCRs annotated for CMV, EBV and SARS-CoV-2, and TCRs annotated for more than one antigen were excluded. Starting from the raw public reads, TCRdb applied fastp trimming at Q25, assembled clones with MiXCR and retained in-frame beta chains. Rows merge per CDR3 protein into single entries with the most common DNA and genes. Clone size and V and J calls follow TCRdb, not the original study. This sample holds tens of thousands of distinct CDR3 sequences; about 5% were observed only once. The ten largest clones add up to under 6.5% of the sample.

This was a case-control study nested in a cohort of healthcare workers in London, UK, who had nasopharyngeal swab PCR tests and blood samples taken every week. Between 23 and 31 March 2020, the week of the UK lockdown, healthcare workers were enrolled and then followed up weekly for as long as 16 weeks. This record comes from a study of early T cells in non-severe SARS-CoV-2 infection (TCRdb year 2021). About the full investigation: TCR sequencing used bulk RNA from unsorted whole blood, so alpha and beta chains could not be paired. The investigation overall reported the following: Matching against VDJdb was skewed toward anti-spike CD8 responses, likely underestimated virus-specific expansions, and missed private and CD4 specificities.

The CDR3, cysteine through phenylalanine, is 17 amino acids long. Just the 51-base CDR3 DNA is kept, in frame starting at base 1. The receptor's source is an adult who was a healthcare worker with PCR-confirmed SARS-CoV-2 infection or an uninfected control (not recorded which). Source: whole blood, taken at baseline. Here the chain combines TRBV21-1 and TRBJ2-7; TRBD1, the D gene given by the table, was not confirmed from the DNA. TRBV21-1 is classified as a pseudogene. The sequence in DNA is TGTGCCAGCAGCAAATCGGGGACAGGGGCCCTATTCTACGAGCAGTACTTC. Translated, it gives CASSKSGTGALFYEQYF.